Detailed here is one TCR beta chain. The CDR3 is made up of 13 amino acids. Germline V gene sequence: CDR1 DFQATT, CDR2 SNEGSKA (reference sequence). Trimming pared 6 bases from V and 1 base from J, leaving 12 bases between. Patients with Susac syndrome showed fulfilment of recently defined diagnostic criteria for definite or probable disease. Both CD4+ and CD8+ T cells were negatively isolated, and TEMRA cells underwent FACS enrichment. The sample belongs to a study of CD8 T cells in Susac syndrome. Roughly 0.45 to 1 ug RNA was reverse transcribed with random hexamers. Amplification of TCR beta CDR3 used immunoSEQ multiplex PCR across 54 Vbeta and 13 Jbeta. TCRdb fed the immunoSEQ multiplex PCR reads into MiXCR, producing one record per CDR3 protein. The data show some 130,000 distinct CDR3 sequences, around 95% seen once.

The sequence was collected from a human donor with Susac syndrome. Sequenced sample: CD8+ T cells from PBMCs. The chain couples TRBV20-1 to TRBJ1-1; D is unclear. The CDR3 sequence is CSAAAGSNTEAFF. CDR3 in DNA: TGCAGTGCCGCCGCCGGGTCGAACACTGAAGCTTTCTTT.